This T cell receptor beta chain came from a study of blood T cell repertoires in COVID-19. The CDR3 contains 14 residues. CDR1 and CDR2 from the germline V gene are LNHDA and SQIVND (reference sequence). The V and J ends lost 3 bases and 3 bases, in that order; junction bases with no gene match: 1. Generated by immunoSEQ multiplex PCR, the TCRdb table keeps only in-frame clones and is missing some. The table has around 160,000 clones, about 88% seen once. The specimen was peripheral blood. This receptor was identified in an elderly woman with acute or convalescent COVID-19. The chain carries TRBV19 and TRBJ1-5; 8 nucleotides match TRBD1. The CDR3 nucleotides are TGTGCCAGTAGTATCCAGGGGGCCAATCAGCCCCAGCATTTT. This translates into CASSIQGANQPQHF.